This TCR beta chain originates from a study of shared clonotypes between healthy human individuals. Here immunoSEQ multiplex PCR was the method, and the copy in TCRdb shows in-frame clones only, minus some. Here the sample spans nearly 1 million clones, more than 75% being singletons. To note about this clone: A far larger clone is one base from this, pointing to a likely read error. Other DNA sequences from this sample encode an identical CDR3 as well.

Trimming cost V 4 bases and J 1 base, with 5 bases left between them. CDR3 length equals 12 residues. CDR1 ENHRY and CDR2 SYGVKD come from the germline V gene. The chain employs TRBV10-3 and TRBJ2-7; no clear D gene. The clonotype was recovered from a young man in good health. Sequencing was performed on memory CD4+ T cells sorted from blood. The subset was: CD45RA-negative fraction. CDR3 protein: CAISGDSYEQYF. As DNA, the CDR3 is TGTGCCATCAGTGGAGATTCCTACGAGCAGTACTTC.